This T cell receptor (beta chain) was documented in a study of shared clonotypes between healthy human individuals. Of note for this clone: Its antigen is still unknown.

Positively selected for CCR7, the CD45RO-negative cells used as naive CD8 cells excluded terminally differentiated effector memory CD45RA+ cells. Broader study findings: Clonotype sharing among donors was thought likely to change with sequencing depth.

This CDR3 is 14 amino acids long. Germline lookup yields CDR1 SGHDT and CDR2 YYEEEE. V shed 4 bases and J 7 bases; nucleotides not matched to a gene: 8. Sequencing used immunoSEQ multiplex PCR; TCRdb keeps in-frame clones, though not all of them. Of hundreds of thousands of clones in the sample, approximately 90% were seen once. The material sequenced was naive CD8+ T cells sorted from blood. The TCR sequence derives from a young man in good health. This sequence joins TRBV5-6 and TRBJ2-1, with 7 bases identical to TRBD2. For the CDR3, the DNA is TGTGCCAGCAGCCTAAGACTAGCCGTGAATGAGCAGTTCTTC. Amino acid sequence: CASSLRLAVNEQFF.